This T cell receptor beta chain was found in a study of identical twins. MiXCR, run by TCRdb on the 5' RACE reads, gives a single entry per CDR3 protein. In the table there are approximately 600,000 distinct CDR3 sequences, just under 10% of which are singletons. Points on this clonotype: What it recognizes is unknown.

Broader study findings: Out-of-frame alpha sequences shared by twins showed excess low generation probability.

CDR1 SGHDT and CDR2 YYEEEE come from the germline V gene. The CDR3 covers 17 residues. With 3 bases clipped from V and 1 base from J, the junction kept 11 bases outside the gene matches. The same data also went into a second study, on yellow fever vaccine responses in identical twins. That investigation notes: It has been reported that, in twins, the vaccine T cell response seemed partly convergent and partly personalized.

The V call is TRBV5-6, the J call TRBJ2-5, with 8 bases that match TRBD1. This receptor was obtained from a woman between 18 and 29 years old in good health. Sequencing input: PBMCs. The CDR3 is CASSSGRTGTFQETQYF. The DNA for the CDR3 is TGTGCCAGCAGCTCCGGGCGGACAGGGACATTCCAAGAGACCCAGTACTTC.